These 12 T cell receptor beta chains share one sample of origin, sequenced in a study of control samples from healthy donors and cancer patients. Assay used: immunoSEQ multiplex PCR; TCRdb lists only in-frame clones, some missing. Of 190,000 or so clones detected, roughly 93% appear once; the ten largest clones hold more than 1.2%. The sequenced sample was blood. The receptor set was obtained from a man between 18 and 29 years old in good health.

The V call is TRBV9, the J call TRBJ2-5; a weak D match, TRBD2 (6 bases). This CDR3 contains 15 residues. Deletions cut 3 bases from V and 1 base from J, with 13 bases between. Per the germline V gene, CDR1 is SGDLS and CDR2 is YYNGEE. Here the CDR3 DNA reads TGTGCCAGCAGCGCCCGTGGGGGGACCCAAGAGACCCAGTACTTC. Translation gives CASSARGGTQETQYF.

A remark on this clone: Other nucleotide sequences from this sample produce the same CDR3. The chain recombines TRBV5-1 with TRBJ2-1, with a weak D call TRBD1 (6 bases). Germline V gene lookup returns CDR1 SGHRS and CDR2 YFSETQ. This CDR3 region has 15 residues. The germline V and J ends were trimmed by 0 bases and 1 base, with 8 bases remaining between them. CDR3 DNA: TGCGCCAGCAGCTTGGGGGACACGTCCTACAATGAGCAGTTCTTC. Protein: CASSLGDTSYNEQFF.

J is TRBJ1-1 and V is TRBV2, with 8 bases aligning to TRBD1. Germline CDR1 and CDR2: SNHLY and FYNNEI. This CDR3 region has 17 residues. Unmatched junction bases numbered 13, after V lost 6 bases and J lost 1 base. This CDR3 reads CASSQGARQGKNTEAFF. For the CDR3, the DNA is TGTGCCAGCAGCCAGGGGGCCAGACAGGGGAAGAACACTGAAGCTTTCTTT. Together with reference TRBV2 and TRBJ1-1, the CDR3 gives the full variable domain: EPEVTQTPSHQVTQMGQEVILRCVPISNHLYFYWYRQILGQKVEFLVSFYNNEISEKSEIFDDQFSVERPDGSNFTLKIRSTKLEDSAMYFCASSQGARQGKNTEAFFGQGTRLTVV.

The V gene is TRBV7-6, the J gene TRBJ2-6; 7 bases agree with TRBD1. Germline assignment: CDR1 SGHVS and CDR2 FNYEAQ. The ends lost 4 bases at V and 0 bases at J; junction bases unmatched: 6. The CDR3 runs to 17 residues. The CDR3 region has the DNA TGTGCCAGCAGCTCACAGGGGTGGGTCTCTGGGGCCAACGTCCTGACTTTC. Translation gives CASSSQGWVSGANVLTF.

V gene TRBV21-1 combines with J gene TRBJ1-1. TRBV21-1 is termed a pseudogene. The CDR3 has 11 residues. For the CDR3, the DNA is TGTGCCAGCAGTCAGAGGGTTGAAGCTTTCTTT. As protein: CASSQRVEAFF.

The chain has TRBV19 and TRBJ2-7; D may be TRBD2 (6 bases). Germline V gene lookup returns CDR1 LNHDA and CDR2 SQIVND (reference sequence). Trimming removed 3 bases at V and 3 bases at J, with 12 bases between. The CDR3 extends over 14 amino acids. The CDR3 loop is CASSIMAGYYEQYF. CDR3 DNA sequence: TGTGCCAGTAGTATTATGGCGGGGTACTACGAGCAGTACTTC.

The gene calls are TRBV5-1 and TRBJ2-7, with 7 bases lining up with TRBD1. This CDR3 spans 14 amino acids. V lost 1 base and J lost 3; bases outside the gene matches: 4. Germline loops: CDR1 SGHRS, CDR2 YFSETQ. The CDR3 region is CASSLLTGDYEQYF. The CDR3 nucleotides read TGCGCCAGCAGCTTGCTAACAGGGGACTACGAGCAGTACTTC.

This rearrangement joins TRBV6-5 to TRBJ1-5, with 7 nucleotides matching TRBD1. The CDR3 runs 15 residues. Unmatched junction bases numbered 4, after V lost 4 bases and J lost 1 base. CDR1 MNHEY and CDR2 SVGAGI come from the germline V gene. The CDR3 coding sequence is TGTGCCAGCAGTTTTACAGGGGCCAGCAATCAGCCCCAGCATTTT. Its protein product is CASSFTGASNQPQHF.

This chain connects TRBV29-1 to TRBJ1-1; 7 bases map to TRBD1. Unmatched junction bases numbered 6, after V lost 4 bases and J lost 4 bases. Per germline, CDR1 SQVTM and CDR2 ANQGSEA. This CDR3 region has 13 residues. The CDR3 loop is CSVVQGLGTEAFF. As DNA, the CDR3 is TGCAGCGTTGTACAGGGGCTGGGCACTGAAGCTTTCTTT.

The CDR3 DNA reads TGCGCCAGCAGGGCAGGATCGAACACTGAAGCTTTCTTT. Translated: CASRAGSNTEAFF. The chain couples TRBV5-1 to TRBJ1-1; D is ambiguous. V dropped 5 bases and J dropped 1 base, with 9 bases sitting between them. The germline V gene encodes CDR1 SGHRS and CDR2 YFSETQ. The CDR3 is made up of 13 amino acids.

The V call is TRBV27, the J call TRBJ2-1, with 8 bases aligning to TRBD2. Losses at the gene ends were 5 bases for V and 3 bases for J; bases not matched to a gene: 6. The CDR3 loop spans 15 amino acids. The V gene's germline CDR1 is MNHEY and CDR2 SMNVEV (reference sequence). The CDR3 DNA follows: TGTGCCAGCAGTGACCGGGGGGGCCGCTACAATGAGCAGTTCTTC. It encodes CASSDRGGRYNEQFF.

The chain has TRBV5-1 and TRBJ2-1, with D uncertain. Germline V gene lookup returns CDR1 SGHRS and CDR2 YFSETQ. V dropped 3 bases and J dropped 4 bases, with 5 bases sitting between them. This CDR3 has 12 residues. The DNA for the CDR3 is TGCGCCAGCAGCTACCGATACAATGAGCAGTTCTTC. Its translation is CASSYRYNEQFF.